This T cell receptor beta chain was retrieved from a study of cytomegalovirus exposure and HLA in healthy donors. Findings of the study overall: In a later analysis, an Asian-associated ancestry cluster reportedly showed fewer N-insertions than the roughly 730-donor mean. A later analysis found common viral pathogens apparently linked to several of the most significant clusters.

The study ran its PCR with 60 Vbeta and 13 Jbeta primers. Repertoires were generated with immunoSEQ multiplex PCR, while TCRdb's copy carries only in-frame clones and drops some. The table lists about 150,000 clones, 76% of them singletons. To note about this clone: Its antigen is unknown.

All the people who gave samples were healthy bone marrow donors. The sequence derives from a woman in her thirties or forties in good health and CMV-seronegative. Sequencing was carried out using PBMCs.

Written as DNA, the CDR3 is TGTGCCAGCAGTTTATACGGCAGGGGGGACAATCAGCCCCAGCATTTT. This encodes CASSLYGRGDNQPQHF. The chain couples TRBV28 to TRBJ1-5; 7 bases are shared with TRBD1. The CDR3 loop spans 16 amino acids. With 1 base clipped from V and 3 bases from J, the junction kept 6 bases outside the gene matches. Germline lookup yields CDR1 MDHEN and CDR2 SYDVKM.